Shown below are 17 T cell receptor beta chains from a single sample sequenced in a study of shared clonotypes between healthy human individuals. Generated by immunoSEQ multiplex PCR, the TCRdb table keeps only in-frame clones and is missing some. The sample lists roughly 1,000,000 clones, more than 75% occurring once. The sample was memory CD4+ T cells from PBMCs. Subset of the sample: CD45RA-negative fraction. These receptor sequences come from a man between 18 and 35 years old in good health. Some clones in this sample may be carry-over from other donors' samples.

This clone occurred once. The chain is built from TRBV29-1 and TRBJ1-2; D not resolved. V was cut by 3 bases and J by 14 bases, with 16 bases left in between. The CDR3 extends over 11 amino acids. Germline CDR1 SQVTM, CDR2 ANQGSEA. The CDR3 bases are TGCAGCGTTGATGAGGGCGGGAAGTCGACCTTC. Amino acid sequence: CSVDEGGKSTF.

The chain is built from TRBV7-9 and TRBJ2-2, with a possible D match to TRBD2 (5 bases). Trimming pared 5 bases from V and 6 bases from J, leaving 19 bases between. CDR1 is SEHNR and CDR2 is FQNEAQ in the germline V gene (reference sequence). CDR3 length: 16 amino acids. The CDR3 loop reads CASSQTLLWRAGELFF. The CDR3 DNA sequence: TGTGCCAGCAGCCAAACCCTCCTTTGGCGGGCCGGGGAGCTGTTTTTT.

This clone was seen just once. The chain recombines TRBV5-1 with TRBJ1-4; D perhaps matches TRBD1 (6 bases). Germline CDR1 reads SGHRS; CDR2 reads YFSETQ. Trimming removed 5 bases from V and 3 bases from J, with 20 bases in between. This CDR3 spans 17 amino acids. The CDR3 region has the DNA TGCGCCAGCAGTTTTGGACAGCCCGTCGCGTCTAATGAAAAACTGTTTTTT. Translation: CASSFGQPVASNEKLFF.

The chain is built from TRBV25-1 and TRBJ1-4, with D possibly TRBD1 on 5 matching bases. V was trimmed by 0 bases and J by 11 bases, leaving 16 bases between them. Germline V lookup: CDR1 MGHDK, CDR2 SYGVNS. The CDR3 length is 15 residues. The CDR3 DNA reads TGTGCCAGCAGTGAATATGGGCCTCCTAAGGGGAAACTGTTTTTT. Translated: CASSEYGPPKGKLFF.

This clone has a handful of counts. The rearrangement joins TRBV6-6 to TRBJ1-4; a weak D match, TRBD1 (6 bases). Germline CDR1 is MNHNY and CDR2 is SVGAGI (reference sequence). The CDR3 has 14 amino acids. V gave up 7 bases and J gave up 8 bases, with 17 bases separating them. This chain's CDR3 is CASIDGGLAEKLFF. The CDR3 DNA follows: TGTGCCAGCATTGACGGGGGGCTGGCGGAAAAACTGTTTTTT.

The V gene is TRBV29-1, the J gene TRBJ2-3; D gene ambiguous. Germline CDR1 and CDR2: SQVTM and ANQGSEA. This CDR3 has 12 amino acids. Trimming cost V 5 bases and J 4 bases, with 10 bases left between them. This CDR3 is CSVTPGPDTQYF. CDR3 DNA sequence: TGCAGCGTTACCCCCGGGCCAGATACGCAGTATTTT.

A remark on this clone: Possible read error: a much larger clone is one base away. The chain carries TRBV6-1 and TRBJ2-5; D remains ambiguous. Germline assignment: CDR1 MNHNS and CDR2 SASEGT. The germline V and J ends were trimmed by 10 bases and 7 bases, with 10 bases remaining between them. There are 10 residues in the CDR3. In DNA, the CDR3 is TGTGCCACCCAGACGCGGACCCAGTACTTC. Its protein product is CATQTRTQYF.

The chain is built from TRBV9 and TRBJ1-1; 8 nucleotides match TRBD1. This CDR3 comprises 16 residues. V shed 0 bases, J shed 0 bases, and the junction held 4 bases outside the gene matches. From germline, CDR1 is SGDLS and CDR2 YYNGEE. In DNA, the CDR3 is TGTGCCAGCAGCGTAGATACAGGGGGGATGAACACTGAAGCTTTCTTT. It specifies CASSVDTGGMNTEAFF.

The rearrangement joins TRBV4-2 to TRBJ2-1, with D maybe TRBD2 (6 bases). Germline V lookup: CDR1 LGHNA, CDR2 YNFKEQ. This CDR3 region has 14 residues. The V gene lost 2 bases and the J gene lost 6 bases, with 11 bases spanning the gap. The CDR3 sequence: CASSQKLAPNEQFF. CDR3 DNA sequence: TGTGCCAGCAGCCAAAAACTAGCCCCCAATGAGCAGTTCTTC.

This CDR3 reads CASSSVRGATDTQYF. DNA for the CDR3: TGTGCCAGCAGCTCGGTCAGGGGGGCCACAGATACGCAGTATTTT. The chain couples TRBV5-4 to TRBJ2-3; D may be TRBD1 (7 bases). The germline V gene has CDR1 SGHNT and CDR2 YYREEE (reference sequence). This CDR3 comprises 15 residues. V lost 3 bases and J lost 2, with 13 bases in between.

The chain couples TRBV18 to TRBJ1-5, with TRBD1 matching over 9 bases. The CDR3 has 13 amino acids. Trimming removed 4 bases from V and 6 bases from J; junction bases left unmatched: 1. Germline V gene data show CDR1 as KGHSH and CDR2 as LQKENI. CDR3 DNA: TGTGCCAGCTCACGACAGGGGGGTCAGCCCCAGCATTTT. Translated: CASSRQGGQPQHF.

This clone was seen once. The rearrangement joins TRBV5-1 to TRBJ2-1, with no clear D. The V gene's germline CDR1 is SGHRS and CDR2 YFSETQ. CDR3 length equals 14 residues. The V gene lost 2 bases and the J gene lost 3 bases, with 9 bases spanning the gap. The CDR3 reads CASSLAYDYNEQFF. In DNA, the CDR3 is TGCGCCAGCAGCTTAGCGTACGACTACAATGAGCAGTTCTTC.

This clone was recorded many times. The genes are TRBV7-2 and TRBJ2-5; D not certain. The CDR3 spans 14 residues. Germline-derived CDR1 and CDR2 are SGHTA and FQGNSA. V was clipped by 5 bases and J by 4 bases, with 14 bases between them. The CDR3 loop reads CASSLTDAPETQYF. Here the CDR3 DNA reads TGTGCCAGCAGCCTGACCGACGCGCCAGAGACCCAGTACTTC.

J is TRBJ2-5 and V is TRBV5-8, with TRBD2 as a possible D gene (6 bases). This CDR3 comprises 15 residues. The germline V gene encodes CDR1 SGHTS and CDR2 YDEGEE. V lost 0 bases to trimming and J lost 9 bases, with 18 bases between them. The CDR3 nucleotides read TGTGCCAGCAGCTTGGAACGCGGGGTGGGGGTTCCCCAGTACTTC. Its translation: CASSLERGVGVPQYF.

A remark on this clone: Other DNA sequences in the same sample also yield this CDR3. The chain uses TRBV28 and TRBJ2-3; D uncertain. Trimming pared 4 bases from V and 3 bases from J, leaving 5 bases between. Germline loops: CDR1 MDHEN, CDR2 SYDVKM. CDR3 size: 12 residues. The CDR3 nucleotides are TGTGCCAGCAGTTCATTTACAGATACGCAGTATTTT. Translated: CASSSFTDTQYF.

J is TRBJ2-1 and V is TRBV5-8; tentative D call: TRBD2 (6 bases). V was shortened by 1 base and J by 8 bases, with 22 bases between the two germline ends. The germline V gene encodes CDR1 SGHTS and CDR2 YDEGEE. The CDR3 has 17 amino acids. The CDR3 loop reads CASSLRTSYARRHEQFF. The CDR3 DNA follows: TGTGCCAGCAGCTTGAGAACTAGCTACGCCCGTAGGCATGAGCAGTTCTTC.

The rearrangement joins TRBV4-1 to TRBJ1-2; 11 positions agree with TRBD1. CDR1 and CDR2 (germline): MGHRA, YSYEKL. With V trimmed by 0 bases and J by 7 bases, 7 bases remained unmatched. The CDR3 extends over 16 amino acids. CDR3 in DNA: TGCGCCAGCAGCCAAGAACCGACCGGGACAGGGGGTGGCTACACCTTC. It encodes CASSQEPTGTGGGYTF.